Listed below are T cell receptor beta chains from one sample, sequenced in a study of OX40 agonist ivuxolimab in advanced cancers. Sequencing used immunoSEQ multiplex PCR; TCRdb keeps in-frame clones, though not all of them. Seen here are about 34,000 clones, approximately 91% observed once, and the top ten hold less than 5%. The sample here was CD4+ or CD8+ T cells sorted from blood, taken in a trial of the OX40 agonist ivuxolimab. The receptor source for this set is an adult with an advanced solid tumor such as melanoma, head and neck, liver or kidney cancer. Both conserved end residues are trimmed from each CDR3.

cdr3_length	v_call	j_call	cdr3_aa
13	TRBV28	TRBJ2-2	ASTRTGTNTGELF
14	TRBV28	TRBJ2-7	ASSLSSAGATYEQY
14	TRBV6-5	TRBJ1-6	ASSYSFFGGHSPLH
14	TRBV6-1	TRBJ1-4	ASSEVMRGSDEKLF
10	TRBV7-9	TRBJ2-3	ASLGYTDTQY
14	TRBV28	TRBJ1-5	ASSTGQGLGNQPQH
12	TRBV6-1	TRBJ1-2	ASSETGGIYGYT
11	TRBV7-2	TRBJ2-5	ASSLVASETQY
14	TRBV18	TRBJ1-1	ASSRTGLQGNTEAF
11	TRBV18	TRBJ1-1	ASSPFSNTEAF
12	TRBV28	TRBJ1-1	ASSSYVGRTEAF
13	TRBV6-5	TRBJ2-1	ASSDSSGSHNEQF
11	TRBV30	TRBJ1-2	AWRAGTGSGYT
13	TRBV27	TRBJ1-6	ASSSRTGEASPLH
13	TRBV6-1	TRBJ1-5	ASRLAQGSNQPQH
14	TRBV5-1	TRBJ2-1	ASSLGTSGRRYEQF
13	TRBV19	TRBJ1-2	ASSKRQGAAWGYT
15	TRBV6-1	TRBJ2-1	ASSEWGRRSIYNEQF
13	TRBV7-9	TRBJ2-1	ASSLAGDAYNEQF
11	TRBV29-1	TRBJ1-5	SAASGANQPQH
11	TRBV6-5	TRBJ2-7	ASSEGVTYEQY
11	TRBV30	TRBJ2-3	AWERGTTDTQY
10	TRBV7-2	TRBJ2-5	ASSLLAETQY
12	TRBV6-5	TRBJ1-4	ASSLTGLREKLF
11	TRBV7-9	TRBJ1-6	ASSPSFNSPLH
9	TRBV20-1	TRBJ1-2	SSGTDYGYT
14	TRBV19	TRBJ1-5	ASSIKGQGSNQPQH
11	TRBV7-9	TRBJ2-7	ASSLYTSYEQY
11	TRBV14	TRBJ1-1	ASSQVSYTEAF
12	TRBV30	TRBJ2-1	AWSAGPRYNEQF
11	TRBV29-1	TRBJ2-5	SVGFYNGETQY
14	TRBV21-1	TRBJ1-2	ASSKELGGLNYGYT
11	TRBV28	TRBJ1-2	ASSFAQAYGYT
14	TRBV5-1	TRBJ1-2	ASSPGRMAPTYGYT
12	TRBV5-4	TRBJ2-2	ASSRQGVTGELF
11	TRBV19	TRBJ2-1	ASTPEGSSEQF
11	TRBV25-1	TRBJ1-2	ASSQVPNYGYT
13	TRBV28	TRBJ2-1	ASSLLAGGFGEQF
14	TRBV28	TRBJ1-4	ASSSPGAATNEKLF
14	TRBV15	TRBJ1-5	ATSTLGQGGDQPQH